This record covers a single T cell receptor beta chain. The sample belongs to a study of T cell changes during pregnancy in multiple sclerosis. V lost 1 base to trimming and J lost 5 bases, with 15 bases between them. CDR1 and CDR2 from the germline V gene are SGHKS and YYEKEE (reference sequence). The CDR3 has 15 amino acids. Some clones are missing from TCRdb's copy, which holds only in-frame ones; the method was immunoSEQ multiplex PCR. Of some 93,000 clones in the sample, around 91% were seen once. This chain connects TRBV5-5 to TRBJ2-5; possibly TRBD2 for D (6 bases). Sequenced here: peripheral blood, sampled after pregnancy. This TCR came from a female donor in good health, enrolled as a control in a pregnancy study. The CDR3 sequence is CASSLIGGMVETQYF. As DNA, the CDR3 is TGTGCCAGCAGCTTGATCGGAGGGATGGTGGAGACCCAGTACTTC.